This T cell receptor beta chain was observed in a study of cytomegalovirus exposure and HLA in healthy donors. CDR1 and CDR2 (germline): WNHNN, SYGVQD (reference sequence). This CDR3 region has 16 residues. The trim removed 6 bases at V and 0 bases at J, leaving 5 bases unmatched. PCR used 60 Vbeta primers and 13 Jbeta primers. Only in-frame clones appear in the TCRdb table, and some are missing; sequencing was by immunoSEQ multiplex PCR. The sample has 150,000 or so clones; approximately 84% are singletons. The source is a man in his thirties or forties in good health and CMV-seropositive. Sequencing used PBMCs. The V and J genes are TRBV10-1 and TRBJ2-3; 11 bases line up with TRBD2. DNA for the CDR3: TGCGCCAGCAGGAGACTAGCGGGGACTAGCACAGATACGCAGTATTTT. Protein: CASRRLAGTSTDTQYF.